Ten or more counts support the clone carrying this TCR beta chain. As yet, its antigen is unknown. With 1 base clipped from V and 2 bases from J, the junction kept 10 bases outside the gene matches. CDR3 length equals 16 residues. Germline CDR1 reads GTSNPN; CDR2 reads SVGIG (reference sequence). These data come from a study of T cells in Graves' hyperthyroidism and ophthalmopathy. General study results and limits: Ophthalmopathy cases were set apart from stable hyperthyroidism by a 13 V-J model. The model anticipated ophthalmopathy a median about six months pre-onset.

A Clinical Activity Score of at least 3, a NOSPECS grade of at least 4 and a duration under 3 months were recorded in the ophthalmopathy patients. Orbital computed tomography and thyroid ultrasound, together with serum TRAb and thyroxine and clinical symptoms, were used for diagnoses. TCR beta CDR3 regions were amplified from RNA. During a first-round RT-PCR of the TCR CDR3, the HTBI primer set was used. TCRdb reprocessed the multiplex PCR reads with MiXCR, giving one entry per CDR3 protein. The sample lists about 640,000 distinct CDR3 sequences, about a fifth occurring once. The TCR originated in a young man with Graves' ophthalmopathy. The sample comprised blood. The genes are TRBV30 and TRBJ2-5, with 7 bases that match TRBD2. This CDR3 is CAWSGGGYIGQETQYF. For the CDR3, the DNA is TGTGCCTGGAGTGGGGGAGGGTACATCGGTCAAGAGACCCAGTACTTC.